Detailed here is one T cell receptor beta chain. Its target is not known. Trimming shortened V by 8 bases and J by 8 bases, and 24 bases separated the two germline ends. There are 14 residues in the CDR3. The germline CDR1 and CDR2 sequences are DFQATT and SNEGSKA (reference sequence). The entry originates in a study of blood T cells in healthy people across ages. General study findings and limits: Naive T cell percentage showed a strong correlation with the diversity of TCR beta. Estimated diversity, derived from one million T cells, was regarded as an underestimate.

Next came a second PCR, run for roughly 7 to 12 cycles, which used a sample-barcoded 5' primer along with a J-beta primer mix. TCRdb used MiXCR to reprocess the 5' RACE reads, holding one entry per CDR3 protein. The sample has about 1,400,000 distinct CDR3 sequences; roughly 40% are singletons. The sequenced sample consisted of blood. The gene calls are TRBV20-1 and TRBJ1-2; D is uncertain. The sequence was collected from a woman aged 18-35 years in good health. The CDR3 DNA is TGCAGTCCCCAGTCGATGGGAATAATGGGAGGCTACACCTTC. Its protein is CSPQSMGIMGGYTF.